This paragraph reports one T cell receptor (beta chain). Its matching antigen is unknown. TCR beta CDR3 was amplified from genomic DNA by two-round multiplex PCR. First-round PCR employed TRBV- and TRBJ-specific primers for each gene. PCR proceeded to a second round, and that round used universal primers. TCRdb called the multiplex PCR reads again in MiXCR, with one record for every CDR3 protein. This sample has roughly 13,000 distinct CDR3 sequences, with 40% to 55% found just once. Patients were uniformly node-negative by CT and PET/CT and had received no prior chemotherapy or radiotherapy, with no other malignancies. This specimen belongs to a study of prognosis after radiotherapy for stage I lung cancer. Study conclusions and caveats: Unique TCR clone counts dropped after stereotactic body radiation therapy, from a median of around 9,500 to 6,500. Reportedly, the usage of TRBV and TRBJ genes was not the same in patients with and without metastases.

Trimming at V came to 5 bases and at J to 14 bases, leaving 19 bases not matched to a gene. Per the germline V gene, CDR1 is MNHNS and CDR2 is SASEGT. The CDR3 spans 15 residues. The chain combines TRBV6-1 with TRBJ2-3; 7 bases are a match to TRBD2. The source is a donor aged 50 or older with non-small cell lung cancer. The specimen comprised PBMCs, sampled before or after stereotactic body radiation therapy (not recorded which). The CDR3 sequence is CASSILAGAADARYF. CDR3 DNA: TGTGCCAGCAGTATCCTTGCGGGAGCGGCGGATGCGCGGTATTTT.